One and the same sample provided the 5 T cell receptor beta chains below, sequenced in a study of beta chain features in type 1 diabetes. All of the isolated RNA was reverse transcribed, so expressed TCRB transcripts were sequenced. Here immunoSEQ multiplex PCR was the method, and the copy in TCRdb shows in-frame clones only, minus some. The sample lists a few hundred thousand clones, 20% occurring once. Source material: naive CD4+ T cells from blood. These receptors all stem from a woman under 30 in good health.

The DNA of the CDR3 is TGTGCCAGCAGTACGTTTCAGCGGGTGACTGAAGCTTTCTTT. This encodes CASSTFQRVTEAFF. The chain has TRBV6-1 and TRBJ1-1; D is unresolved. Deletions cut 5 bases from V and 5 bases from J, with 15 bases between. The CDR3 contains 14 residues. Per the germline V gene, CDR1 is MNHNS and CDR2 is SASEGT.

The chain is built from TRBV2 and TRBJ2-2; 8 bases map to TRBD2. CDR1 SNHLY and CDR2 FYNNEI come from the germline V gene. CDR3 length: 15 residues. V lost 6 bases and J lost 2; bases outside the gene matches: 5. CDR3 protein: CASRGTSGNTGELFF. The CDR3 nucleotides are TGTGCCAGCAGGGGCACTAGCGGCAACACCGGGGAGCTGTTTTTT.

This clone occurred a few times. The chain couples TRBV2 to TRBJ2-3, with D maybe TRBD1 (6 bases). CDR1 is SNHLY and CDR2 is FYNNEI in the germline V gene. V was trimmed by 10 bases and J by 2 bases, leaving 16 bases between them. The CDR3 is made up of 14 amino acids. This CDR3 reads CANKRQVLTDTQYF. The DNA for the CDR3 is TGTGCCAACAAGCGACAGGTCCTCACAGATACGCAGTATTTT.

V is TRBV30 and J is TRBJ1-4, with unresolved D. V gave up 3 bases and J gave up 4 bases, with 15 bases separating them. Germline lookup yields CDR1 GTSNPN and CDR2 SVGIG (reference sequence). The CDR3 has 15 residues. Written as DNA, the CDR3 is TGTGCCTGGAGGGAGGGTGGAGCTAATAATGAAAAACTGTTTTTT. This codes for CAWREGGANNEKLFF.

This clone was observed a handful of times. The gene calls are TRBV11-2 and TRBJ2-1, with TRBD2 identical over 7 bases. Trimming took 7 bases from V and 8 from J; bases not matched to a gene: 14. Germline V lookup: CDR1 SGHAT, CDR2 FQNNGV. This CDR3 contains 15 residues. This CDR3 is CASTPPGLGGYEQFF. CDR3 in DNA: TGTGCCAGCACCCCTCCGGGGCTGGGGGGGTATGAGCAGTTCTTC.